This entry lists 30 T cell receptor beta chains sequenced from one sample in a study of post-analysis software for immune sequencing data. Findings of the study overall: With TRBV5-6, TRBV5-1 and TRBV20-1 included, about five TRBV segments were more frequent in patients than in controls.

Their recognized antigens are unknown. The TCR beta cDNA libraries contained unique molecular identifiers. TCRdb itself ran the PCR reads through MiXCR, one entry per CDR3 protein. The data show fewer than 550,000 distinct CDR3 sequences, around 34% seen once. The sample taken for sequencing was blood. The receptors were gathered from a girl aged 2-17 years with multiple sclerosis.

This chain joins TRBV20-1 and TRBJ2-7; the match to TRBD2 covers 9 bases. With V trimmed by 0 bases and J by 2 bases, 5 bases remained unmatched. The CDR3 loop spans 15 amino acids. Germline values: CDR1 DFQATT, CDR2 SNEGSKA (reference sequence). The CDR3 DNA follows: TGCAGTGCTAGAGAGAAGAGCGGGGGGCCCTACGAGCAGTACTTC. It encodes CSAREKSGGPYEQYF.

For this clonotype: The junction departs from germline at one end; a sequencing error may be responsible. V gene TRBV7-3 combines with J gene TRBJ1-6, with a weak D call TRBD1 (5 bases). This CDR3 contains 13 residues. CDR1 and CDR2 (germline): SGHTA, FQGTGA. CDR3 residues: CASSTRQYAPPHF. Written as DNA, the CDR3 is TGTGCCAGCAGCACTAGACAGTATGCACCCCCCCACTTT. The full variable domain, with the rest looked up from reference TRBV7-3 and TRBJ1-6, is GAGVSQTPSNKVTEKGKYVELRCDPISGHTALYWYRQSLGQGPEFLIYFQGTGAADDSGLPNDRFFAVRPEGSVSTLKIQRTERGDSAVYLCASSTRQYAPPHFGNGTRLTVT.

This chain joins TRBV7-7 and TRBJ2-1; D tentatively fits TRBD1 or TRBD2 (5 bases each). V dropped 4 bases and J dropped 12 bases, with 22 bases sitting between them. The CDR3 runs 15 residues. Germline V gene lookup returns CDR1 SSHAT and CDR2 FNYEAQ (reference sequence). DNA of the CDR3: TGTGCCAGCAGCTCTAGCCTTATCACCGGGACCTTGCAGTTCTTC. This gives the protein CASSSSLITGTLQFF.

This clonotype has only a few counts. This sequence joins TRBV3-1 and TRBJ1-6; D is perhaps TRBD1 (6 bases). CDR1 and CDR2 from the germline V gene are LGHDT and YNNKEL (reference sequence). This CDR3 has 17 residues. V lost 4 bases and J lost 7, with 20 bases in between. The CDR3 loop is CASSRVAGEVGNSPLHF. CDR3 nucleotide sequence: TGTGCCAGCAGCCGTGTGGCAGGGGAGGTTGGCAATTCACCCCTCCACTTT.

The V call is TRBV7-2, the J call TRBJ1-4, with 8 bases that match TRBD1. The CDR3 extends over 14 amino acids. Germline V gene sequence: CDR1 SGHTA, CDR2 FQGNSA. V was clipped by 6 bases and J by 3 bases; unmatched bases: 3. CDR3 sequence: CASRPGQANEKLFF. CDR3 DNA: TGTGCCAGCAGACCGGGACAGGCTAATGAAAAACTGTTTTTT.

This clonotype occurred a few times. This rearrangement joins TRBV10-3 to TRBJ2-1; a weak D match, TRBD1 (6 bases). CDR1 is ENHRY and CDR2 is SYGVKD in the germline V gene. Trimming took 1 base from V and 7 from J, leaving 14 bases between them. The CDR3 sequence is 15 residues long. The CDR3 here is CAISEWGRSSNEQFF. As DNA, the CDR3 is TGTGCCATCAGTGAGTGGGGGCGAAGTAGTAATGAGCAGTTCTTC.

This clonotype was seen a handful of times. A much larger clone lies one base from this, so it may be a read error. This chain connects TRBV7-2 to TRBJ2-1, with 7 bases matching TRBD1. This CDR3 region has 12 residues. J gave up 13 bases and V 5 bases, and 8 bases lay outside the gene matches. The germline V gene encodes CDR1 SGHTA and CDR2 FQGNSA. The CDR3 protein is CASSRQGETQFF. For the CDR3, the DNA is TGTGCCAGCAGCCGACAGGGAGAGACCCAGTTCTTC.

The V and J genes are TRBV6-1 and TRBJ1-5; the D is unclear. The CDR3 contains 18 residues. V lost 6 bases to trimming and J lost 2 bases, with 23 bases between them. Germline V gene sequence: CDR1 MNHNS, CDR2 SASEGT. The CDR3 DNA follows: TGTGCCAGCAGCATCATGTCTAGTCTCCCCGGGGGCAATCAGCCCCAGCATTTT. This gives the protein CASSIMSSLPGGNQPQHF.

CDR3 protein: CASSSGQGIEQFF. Here the CDR3 DNA reads TGTGCCAGCAGCTCAGGACAGGGGATTGAGCAGTTCTTC. This chain links TRBV7-9 with TRBJ2-1, with 9 positions matching TRBD1. Germline lookup yields CDR1 SEHNR and CDR2 FQNEAQ (reference sequence). This CDR3 spans 13 amino acids. After removal of 4 bases from V and 9 bases from J, the junction contained 4 bases not matched to a gene.

This clonotype was counted only a few times. The V and J genes are TRBV11-2 and TRBJ2-5; 7 bases line up with TRBD2. Per germline, CDR1 SGHAT and CDR2 FQNNGV. The CDR3 loop spans 15 amino acids. With 4 bases clipped from V and 4 bases from J, the junction kept 9 bases outside the gene matches. CDR3 DNA: TGTGCCAGCAGCTCCCTTTTCAGGGAGGGAGAGACCCAGTACTTC. It encodes CASSSLFREGETQYF. Using reference TRBV11-2 and TRBJ2-5 for the parts outside the CDR3, the full variable domain is EAGVAQSPRYKIIEKRQSVAFWCNPISGHATLYWYQQILGQGPKLLIQFQNNGVVDDSQLPKDRFSAERLKGVDSTLKIQPAKLEDSAVYLCASSSLFREGETQYFGPGTRLLVL.

The rearrangement links TRBV9 to TRBJ2-1, with 11 bases matching TRBD2. Germline V gene lookup returns CDR1 SGDLS and CDR2 YYNGEE. After removal of 1 base from V and 7 bases from J, the junction contained 7 bases not matched to a gene. The CDR3 length is 16 residues. CDR3 nucleotide sequence: TGTGCCAGCAGCGTAACCTGGGTAGCGGGGGGGAATGAGCAGTTCTTC. Translated: CASSVTWVAGGNEQFF.

Only a few counts were recorded for this clonotype. V usage is TRBV5-1 and J usage is TRBJ2-3, with 10 bases that match TRBD2. The CDR3 is 19 residues long. J was trimmed by 0 bases and V by 3 bases; bases with no gene match: 13. Germline CDR1 SGHRS, CDR2 YFSETQ. CDR3 sequence reads: CASSSGLARGSLSTDTQYF. The DNA of the CDR3 is TGCGCCAGCAGCTCGGGACTAGCGCGGGGTTCCCTCAGCACAGATACGCAGTATTTT.

The V gene is TRBV28, the J gene TRBJ2-5; D not resolved. From germline, CDR1 is MDHEN and CDR2 SYDVKM. The CDR3 loop spans 14 amino acids. V lost 4 bases, J lost 1 base, and 10 bases lay in between. CDR3 nucleotide sequence: TGTGCCAGCAGTTCAGTCTCCCTCCAAGAGACCCAGTACTTC. Its protein product is CASSSVSLQETQYF.

The chain is built from TRBV7-2 and TRBJ2-5; D is unclear. V was pared by 5 bases and J by 3 bases, with 13 bases between. This CDR3 has 14 residues. CDR1 is SGHTA, CDR2 FQGNSA, per germline. Written as DNA, the CDR3 is TGTGCCAGCAGCCCCCAGGCAGATAAAGAGACCCAGTACTTC. Translation: CASSPQADKETQYF.

This clonotype was observed at least ten times. V and J are TRBV5-6 and TRBJ1-2; tentative D call: TRBD1 (6 bases). The germline V gene encodes CDR1 SGHDT and CDR2 YYEEEE. Deletions cut 3 bases from V and 4 bases from J, with 10 bases between. This CDR3 spans 13 amino acids. The CDR3 DNA reads as TGTGCCAGCAGCTCTCAGGACAGCTATGGCTACACCTTC. It translates to CASSSQDSYGYTF.

This clonotype came up a few times. This rearrangement joins TRBV20-1 to TRBJ2-1; D is possibly TRBD1 (6 bases). The CDR3 consists of 13 residues. In germline, CDR1 is DFQATT, CDR2 SNEGSKA (reference sequence). V shed 7 bases and J shed 3 bases, with 13 bases lying between them. The DNA of the CDR3 is TGCAGTGTCATCAGGGGCCTCTACAATGAGCAGTTCTTC. Translated, it gives CSVIRGLYNEQFF.

This clonotype was seen only a few times. The chain recombines TRBV7-8 with TRBJ2-3; a weak D match, TRBD2 (5 bases). In germline, CDR1 is SGHVS, CDR2 FQNEAQ. Trimming left V 7 bases short and J 0 bases short, with 14 bases between. The CDR3 runs to 15 residues. CDR3 bases: TGTGCCAGCATTAGGCTCGGCGGGAGCACAGATACGCAGTATTTT. Translated, it gives CASIRLGGSTDTQYF.

This chain links TRBV6-4 with TRBJ2-3; the match to TRBD2 covers 9 bases. Germline CDR1 and CDR2: MRHNA and SNTAGT. This CDR3 is built from 13 residues. V shed 4 bases and J 4 bases; nucleotides not matched to a gene: 0. The CDR3 spells CASSGTSADTQYF. As DNA, the CDR3 is TGTGCCAGCAGTGGGACTAGCGCAGATACGCAGTATTTT.

The chain combines TRBV20-1 with TRBJ2-3; 7 bases fit TRBD1. This CDR3 is 15 amino acids long. Germline CDR1 and CDR2: DFQATT and SNEGSKA (reference sequence). The J segment lost 2 bases and the V segment lost 6 bases, leaving 11 bases of the junction unmatched. In nucleotides, the CDR3 is TGCAGTGCGGCAACCGGGACAGTTAACACAGATACGCAGTATTTT. Protein: CSAATGTVNTDTQYF.

This chain joins TRBV12-3 or TRBV12-4 and TRBJ1-6; 7 bases are a match to TRBD1. With 3 bases clipped from V and 9 bases from J, the junction kept 5 bases outside the gene matches. This CDR3 is built from 14 residues. CDR3 coding DNA: TGTGCCAGCAGTTTGCAACAGGGGTCTTCACCCCTCCACTTT. Protein product: CASSLQQGSSPLHF.

V gene TRBV27 combines with J gene TRBJ2-6, with 7 bases identical to TRBD1. V shed 2 bases and J 0 bases; nucleotides not matched to a gene: 7. This CDR3 has 18 residues. Per germline, CDR1 MNHEY and CDR2 SMNVEV (reference sequence). CDR3 sequence reads: CASSLTRDSRSGANVLTF. The CDR3 nucleotides are TGTGCCAGCAGTTTAACCCGGGACAGCCGCTCTGGGGCCAACGTCCTGACTTTC.

The chain joins TRBV5-1 to TRBJ1-1; D is undetermined. Trimming pared 1 base from V and 0 bases from J, leaving 4 bases between. The CDR3 has 13 amino acids. Germline V lookup: CDR1 SGHRS, CDR2 YFSETQ. Written as DNA, the CDR3 is TGCGCCAGCAGCTTGATGTTGAACACTGAAGCTTTCTTT. It yields the protein CASSLMLNTEAFF.

Comments on this clonotype: One junction end does not reproduce the germline sequence, and a read error may be involved. The J gene is TRBJ2-7, the V gene TRBV7-3; the match to TRBD2 covers 10 bases. This CDR3 region has 14 residues. Germline V lookup: CDR1 SGHTA, CDR2 FQGTGA. CDR3 region: CTSSLSGGATEQYF. The CDR3 DNA sequence: TGTACCAGCAGCTTAAGCGGGGGGGCGACCGAGCAGTACTTC.

The gene calls are TRBV6-5 and TRBJ1-6; 10 bases are shared with TRBD1. This CDR3 has 16 residues. Germline CDR1 MNHEY, CDR2 SVGAGI. V shed 6 bases, J shed 8 bases, and the junction held 10 bases outside the gene matches. CDR3 nucleotide sequence: TGTGCCAGCAGCCGCCCGGGACAGGGGATCGATTCACCCCTCCACTTT. Protein: CASSRPGQGIDSPLHF.

This clonotype occurred a few times. The CDR3 sequence: CASIISQETYEQYF. The CDR3 DNA reads as TGTGCCAGCATTATATCACAGGAGACCTACGAGCAGTACTTC. The V call is TRBV6-6, the J call TRBJ2-7; D may be TRBD1 (5 bases). The CDR3 has 14 amino acids. The V end was cut by 7 bases, the J end by 2 bases, with 15 bases between. Germline values: CDR1 MNHNY, CDR2 SVGAGI (reference sequence).

The CDR3 nucleotides are TGCAGTGCTAGAGATCCGGCAGGAGATGGCTACACCTTC. Residues: CSARDPAGDGYTF. This chain connects TRBV20-1 to TRBJ1-2; D gene uncertain. V was trimmed by 0 bases and J by 6 bases, leaving 11 bases between them. CDR3 length: 13 amino acids. CDR1 is DFQATT and CDR2 is SNEGSKA in the germline V gene (reference sequence).

The chain carries TRBV12-3 or TRBV12-4 and TRBJ1-2; TRBD1 is a possible D gene (5 bases). V lost 6 bases to trimming and J lost 4 bases, with 18 bases between them. CDR3 length: 15 amino acids. The CDR3: CASRSRDSLTYGYTF. CDR3 coding DNA: TGTGCCAGCAGGTCCAGGGACTCCCTTACCTATGGCTACACCTTC.

The V gene is TRBV14, the J gene TRBJ2-7; 9 positions agree with TRBD1. V gave up 2 bases and J gave up 2 bases; unmatched junction bases: 4. Germline CDR1 is SGHDN and CDR2 is FVKESK. The CDR3 consists of 15 residues. The CDR3 nucleotides are TGTGCCAGCAGCCAATACGGGACAGGGCCCTACGAGCAGTACTTC. Translation: CASSQYGTGPYEQYF.

The gene calls are TRBV2 and TRBJ2-3; maybe TRBD1 (5 bases). The CDR3 covers 17 residues. Looked up from germline, CDR1 is SNHLY and CDR2 is FYNNEI. With 6 bases removed from V and 6 bases from J, the gap between germline ends came to 25 bases. CDR3: CASRGVAGRPVKDTQYF. In DNA form, the CDR3 reads TGTGCCAGCAGGGGCGTGGCAGGGCGACCCGTCAAGGATACGCAGTATTTT.

The chain is built from TRBV20-1 and TRBJ2-5; D unresolved. V lost 0 bases to trimming and J lost 3 bases, with 14 bases between them. Germline V gene lookup returns CDR1 DFQATT and CDR2 SNEGSKA (reference sequence). The CDR3 is 15 residues long. Written as DNA, the CDR3 is TGCAGTGCTAGAGATAGGACGGTAGGAAAAGAGACCCAGTACTTC. Its protein product is CSARDRTVGKETQYF.